A single sample gave rise to the 28 T cell receptor beta chains below, sequenced in a study of cytotoxic CD8 clonotypes in ibrutinib-treated CLL. Using immunoSEQ multiplex PCR, the repertoire was profiled, and TCRdb retains in-frame clones only, with some absent. Among roughly 190,000 clones listed, about 72% were seen once. Sample: PBMCs, taken after 24 months of ibrutinib treatment. These receptors came from a human donor with chronic lymphocytic leukemia.

The J gene is TRBJ2-4, the V gene TRBV5-1; D not resolved. CDR1 is SGHRS and CDR2 is YFSETQ in the germline V gene. There are 14 residues in the CDR3. V was pared by 0 bases and J by 7 bases, with 11 bases between. In nucleotides, the CDR3 is TGCGCCAGCAGCTTGGCCGGGCGGCTCAACATTCAGTACTTC. This gives the protein CASSLAGRLNIQYF.

This rearrangement joins TRBV4-2 to TRBJ2-7, with D tentatively TRBD2 (6 bases). CDR1 and CDR2 (germline): LGHNA, YNFKEQ. V was pared by 1 base and J by 4 bases, with 14 bases between. CDR3 length: 15 residues. The CDR3, as DNA: TGTGCCAGCAGCCAAGGGGTGGCGGGGTCGTACGAGCAGTACTTC. This encodes CASSQGVAGSYEQYF.

This clone has just a few counts. This chain joins TRBV6-1 and TRBJ1-2; D not resolved. This CDR3 comprises 12 residues. V dropped 6 bases and J dropped 4 bases, with 9 bases sitting between them. Germline V lookup: CDR1 MNHNS, CDR2 SASEGT. The CDR3 is CASRPGPYGYTF. In DNA, the CDR3 is TGTGCCAGCAGACCCGGGCCCTATGGCTACACCTTC.

This clone occurred a few times. This chain joins TRBV4-3 and TRBJ1-2; 9 bases line up with TRBD1. Germline trimming cut 1 base from V and 6 bases from J; bases unmatched to any gene: 9. The germline V gene encodes CDR1 LGHNA and CDR2 YSLEER. The CDR3 spans 16 residues. The CDR3 nucleotides read TGCGCCAGCAGCCAAGTTCACAGGGGGCGCCGGGATGGCTACACCTTC. It yields the protein CASSQVHRGRRDGYTF.

V and J are TRBV7-9 and TRBJ1-2; TRBD1 agrees at 7 bases. Trimming cost V 5 bases and J 4 bases; bases outside gene matches: 16. CDR1 SEHNR and CDR2 FQNEAQ come from the germline V gene (reference sequence). The CDR3 sequence is 17 residues long. CDR3 amino acids: CASSPLAGQERSYGYTF. The CDR3 DNA sequence: TGTGCCAGCAGCCCCCTAGCCGGACAGGAGCGTAGCTATGGCTACACCTTC.

This rearrangement joins TRBV7-9 to TRBJ2-7; the match to TRBD2 covers 10 bases. V shed 5 bases, J shed 3 bases, and the junction held 7 bases outside the gene matches. CDR1 and CDR2 (germline): SEHNR, FQNEAQ (reference sequence). The CDR3 is 15 residues long. The CDR3 region has the DNA TGTGCCAGCAGCAAAACTAGCGGGAAGTTCTACGAGCAGTACTTC. Translation: CASSKTSGKFYEQYF. Using reference TRBV7-9 and TRBJ2-7 for the parts outside the CDR3, the full variable domain is DTGVSQNPRHKITKRGQNVTFRCDPISEHNRLYWYRQTLGQGPEFLTYFQNEAQLEKSRLLSDRFSAERPKGSFSTLEIQRTEQGDSAMYLCASSKTSGKFYEQYFGPGTRLTVT.

This clone was observed a few times. As DNA, the CDR3 is TGCAGCGTTGGTAAACAGCAGAACACTGAAGCTTTCTTT. This gives the protein CSVGKQQNTEAFF. The chain recombines TRBV29-1 with TRBJ1-1; D gene ambiguous. The CDR3 length is 13 residues. V lost 4 bases to trimming and J lost 1 base, with 10 bases between them. Per the germline V gene, CDR1 is SQVTM and CDR2 is ANQGSEA.

V usage is TRBV11-2 and J usage is TRBJ2-3; the D is unclear. V was clipped by 3 bases and J by 0 bases, with 7 bases between them. Germline values: CDR1 SGHAT, CDR2 FQNNGV. The CDR3 is 14 residues long. The CDR3 DNA is TGTGCCAGCAGCTTCCAAGATAGCACAGATACGCAGTATTTT. This encodes CASSFQDSTDTQYF.

This clone was counted a few times. The chain has TRBV19 and TRBJ1-5; D is perhaps TRBD1 (5 bases). Germline CDR1 LNHDA, CDR2 SQIVND (reference sequence). This CDR3 spans 16 amino acids. Trimming pared 4 bases from V and 2 bases from J, leaving 15 bases between. CDR3 region: CASSKSTASRNQPQHF. The CDR3, as DNA: TGTGCCAGTAGTAAGTCGACAGCGTCCCGCAATCAGCCCCAGCATTTT.

This clone was observed once. The germline gene is not matched at one end of the junction; a read error may be the cause. The chain recombines TRBV5-4 with TRBJ2-7; the match to TRBD2 covers 11 bases. Per the germline V gene, CDR1 is SGHNT and CDR2 is YYREEE (reference sequence). This CDR3 is built from 12 residues. CDR3 residues: CASSLVSGRAVF. CDR3 coding DNA: TGTGCCAGCAGCTTGGTTAGCGGGAGGGCGGTCTTC.

The V gene is TRBV14, the J gene TRBJ2-2; a weak D match, TRBD2 (6 bases). V was trimmed by 2 bases and J by 5 bases, leaving 18 bases between them. Germline values: CDR1 SGHDN, CDR2 FVKESK. The CDR3 runs to 17 residues. CDR3 protein: CASSQWEVRTGTGELFF. The CDR3 DNA reads TGTGCCAGCAGCCAATGGGAGGTCCGGACTGGGACCGGGGAGCTGTTTTTT.

The chain combines TRBV6-5 with TRBJ2-2, with 7 bases identical to TRBD1. Germline CDR1 and CDR2: MNHEY and SVGAGI. The ends lost 5 bases at V and 2 bases at J; junction bases unmatched: 5. This CDR3 is 15 amino acids long. This CDR3 reads CASSRGQPNTGELFF. Written as DNA, the CDR3 is TGTGCCAGCAGTCGGGGACAGCCAAACACCGGGGAGCTGTTTTTT.

This chain joins TRBV15 and TRBJ2-7; 7 nucleotides align to TRBD2. V trimming: 4 bases; J trimming: 2 bases; junction bases outside the gene matches: 8. The CDR3 sequence is 15 residues long. In germline, CDR1 is LNHNV, CDR2 YYDKDF (reference sequence). The DNA of the CDR3 is TGTGCCACCAGCAAGGGCGGCGGGGGAGCCTACGAGCAGTACTTC. It yields the protein CATSKGGGGAYEQYF.

V usage is TRBV28 and J usage is TRBJ2-2; 11 nucleotides agree with TRBD2. The CDR3 covers 15 residues. Germline lookup yields CDR1 MDHEN and CDR2 SYDVKM. V dropped 8 bases and J dropped 4; count of bases not matched to a gene: 6. The CDR3 reads CASRRLAGITGELFF. The CDR3 bases are TGTGCCAGCCGAAGACTAGCGGGGATCACCGGGGAGCTGTTTTTT. Full variable domain (remainder filled in from reference TRBV28 and TRBJ2-2): DVKVTQSSRYLVKRTGEKVFLECVQDMDHENMFWYRQDPGLGLRLIYFSYDVKMKEKGDIPEGYSVSREKKERFSLILESASTNQTSMYLCASRRLAGITGELFFGEGSRLTVL.

The rearrangement links TRBV28 to TRBJ2-7, with 11 bases aligning to TRBD2. Unmatched junction bases numbered 7, after V lost 4 bases and J lost 5 bases. CDR3 length equals 15 residues. In germline, CDR1 is MDHEN, CDR2 SYDVKM. The CDR3 loop reads CASSSVAGGEDEQYF. Here the CDR3 DNA reads TGTGCCAGCAGTTCCGTAGCGGGAGGGGAGGACGAGCAGTACTTC.

The rearrangement uses TRBV12-5 and TRBJ2-6; D call uncertain. Trimming stripped 5 bases from V and 0 bases from J, with 2 bases between. The CDR3 is 13 residues long. Germline V gene sequence: CDR1 LGHNT, CDR2 FRNRAP. CDR3 coding DNA: TGTGCTAGTGGTGACTCTGGGGCCAACGTCCTGACTTTC. This sequence encodes CASGDSGANVLTF.

The genes are TRBV15 and TRBJ1-5; D is uncertain. Trimming stripped 3 bases from V and 0 bases from J, with 6 bases between. Per the germline V gene, CDR1 is LNHNV and CDR2 is YYDKDF (reference sequence). The CDR3 runs to 14 residues. CDR3 amino acids: CATSRLGSNQPQHF. CDR3 DNA: TGTGCCACCAGCAGGCTTGGTAGCAATCAGCCCCAGCATTTT.

The chain has TRBV27 and TRBJ2-1, with TRBD1 as a possible D gene (5 bases). CDR3 length equals 15 residues. Trimming removed 2 bases at V and 9 bases at J, with 17 bases between. Germline V gives CDR1 MNHEY, CDR2 SMNVEV (reference sequence). The CDR3 is CASSLRRQGWGEQFF. The CDR3 nucleotides are TGTGCCAGCAGTTTACGTCGGCAGGGCTGGGGTGAGCAGTTCTTC.

The V gene is TRBV2, the J gene TRBJ2-5; either TRBD1 or TRBD2 may fit D (6 bases each). The germline CDR1 and CDR2 sequences are SNHLY and FYNNEI. Trimming took 7 bases from V and 5 from J, leaving 17 bases between them. This CDR3 has 14 residues. CDR3 nucleotide sequence: TGTGCCAGCAAGGGGGGCAGGGCTGATGAGACCCAGTACTTC. Encoded protein: CASKGGRADETQYF.

The chain employs TRBV28 and TRBJ1-5; D remains unclear. CDR3 length equals 14 residues. V lost 3 bases and J lost 7, with 13 bases in between. In germline, CDR1 is MDHEN, CDR2 SYDVKM. The CDR3 sequence: CASSFQSGEQPQHF. The CDR3 nucleotides are TGTGCCAGCAGTTTTCAGTCTGGGGAACAGCCCCAGCATTTT.

The chain links TRBV5-1 to TRBJ2-3, with D unresolved. The germline gives CDR1 SGHRS, CDR2 YFSETQ. The CDR3 extends over 15 amino acids. The V end was cut by 0 bases, the J end by 2 bases, with 10 bases between. In nucleotides, the CDR3 is TGCGCCAGCAGCTTGGCTGGCCAATACACAGATACGCAGTATTTT. Its translation: CASSLAGQYTDTQYF.

The chain is built from TRBV18 and TRBJ2-7, with 10 nucleotides matching TRBD1. The CDR3 covers 15 residues. Per germline, CDR1 KGHSH and CDR2 LQKENI. V lost 4 bases, J lost 3 bases, and 6 bases stayed unmatched. CDR3 region: CASSRGTGEGYEQYF. CDR3 bases: TGTGCCAGCTCACGAGGGACAGGGGAGGGCTACGAGCAGTACTTC.

V gene TRBV30 combines with J gene TRBJ1-1, with 7 bases that match TRBD1. Trimming removed 1 base from V and 0 bases from J; junction bases left unmatched: 5. CDR1 and CDR2 from the germline V gene are GTSNPN and SVGIG (reference sequence). This CDR3 has 15 amino acids. The DNA of the CDR3 is TGTGCCTGGAGTGCTTGGGACAGAGTGAACACTGAAGCTTTCTTT. Amino acids: CAWSAWDRVNTEAFF.

The chain combines TRBV6-6 with TRBJ1-5; TRBD1 matches at 7 bases. With 6 bases clipped from V and 5 bases from J, the junction kept 4 bases outside the gene matches. CDR1 is MNHNY, CDR2 SVGAGI, per germline (reference sequence). The CDR3 extends over 13 amino acids. In DNA form, the CDR3 reads TGTGCCAGCAGGGCAGGGGGTGATCAGCCCCAGCATTTT. Residues: CASRAGGDQPQHF.

This clone was seen just once. The genes are TRBV30 and TRBJ1-1; D is possibly TRBD1 (6 bases). Germline lookup yields CDR1 GTSNPN and CDR2 SVGIG (reference sequence). The ends were cut back, 3 bases at V and 2 bases at J, with 10 bases in the middle. CDR3 length equals 13 residues. The CDR3 DNA reads as TGTGCCTGGAGCCCGGACAGCAACACTGAAGCTTTCTTT. Amino acids: CAWSPDSNTEAFF.

V is TRBV4-2 and J is TRBJ2-5, with D perhaps TRBD1 (6 bases). Germline loops: CDR1 LGHNA, CDR2 YNFKEQ. The CDR3 runs 16 residues. Trimming took off 3 bases at V and 0 bases at J, with 14 bases between the two ends. Here the CDR3 reads CASSHADRENQETQYF. The CDR3 DNA follows: TGTGCCAGCAGCCACGCGGACAGAGAGAACCAAGAGACCCAGTACTTC.

The chain uses TRBV27 and TRBJ2-3; the match to TRBD1 covers 9 bases. Germline trimming cut 9 bases from V and 1 base from J; bases unmatched to any gene: 2. Germline values: CDR1 MNHEY, CDR2 SMNVEV (reference sequence). The CDR3 contains 13 residues. The CDR3 nucleotides read TGTGCCAGGGACAGGGGAGGCACAGATACGCAGTATTTT. This encodes CARDRGGTDTQYF.

This chain connects TRBV5-1 to TRBJ2-5; 9 bases fit TRBD2. Per the germline V gene, CDR1 is SGHRS and CDR2 is YFSETQ. The CDR3 covers 15 residues. With 4 bases clipped from V and 3 bases from J, the junction kept 7 bases outside the gene matches. The CDR3 DNA reads TGCGCCAGCAGCCTGGGTCTAGCGGGAAAAGAGACCCAGTACTTC. Translation gives CASSLGLAGKETQYF.